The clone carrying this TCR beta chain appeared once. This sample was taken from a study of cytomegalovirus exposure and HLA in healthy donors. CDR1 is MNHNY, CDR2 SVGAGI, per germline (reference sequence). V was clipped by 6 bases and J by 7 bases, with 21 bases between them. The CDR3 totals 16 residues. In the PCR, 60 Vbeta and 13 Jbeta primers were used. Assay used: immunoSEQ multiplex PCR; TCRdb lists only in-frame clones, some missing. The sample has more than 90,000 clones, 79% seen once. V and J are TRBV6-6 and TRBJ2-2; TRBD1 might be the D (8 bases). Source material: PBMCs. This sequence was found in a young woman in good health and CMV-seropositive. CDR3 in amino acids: CASRPGTGKRGGELFF. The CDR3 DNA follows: TGTGCCAGCAGGCCGGGGACAGGAAAGCGGGGCGGGGAGCTGTTTTTT.